Shown below are 23 T cell receptor beta chains from a single sample sequenced in a study of cytomegalovirus exposure and HLA in healthy donors. The primer mix had 60 Vbeta and 13 Jbeta primers. Clones were read by immunoSEQ multiplex PCR, and TCRdb kept only the in-frame ones, dropping some. Among 250,000 to 350,000 clones listed, roughly 88% were seen once. Sequenced sample: PBMCs. All receptors come from a man aged 35 to 55 in good health and CMV-seropositive.

The chain couples TRBV2 to TRBJ1-3; no clear D gene. Germline CDR1 is SNHLY and CDR2 is FYNNEI. CDR3 length: 16 residues. V was pared by 6 bases and J by 4 bases, with 19 bases between. CDR3 DNA: TGTGCCAGCAGGTCTTTAGGCCGACAAACGGGAAACACCATATATTTT. Translated, it gives CASRSLGRQTGNTIYF.

The chain couples TRBV7-2 to TRBJ2-7, with 8 bases matching TRBD1. The length of the CDR3 is 14 residues. Germline trimming cut 5 bases from V and 5 bases from J; bases unmatched to any gene: 8. Germline V CDR1 and CDR2: SGHTA, FQGNSA. The CDR3 here is CASSVSRGRNEQYF. CDR3 nucleotide sequence: TGTGCCAGCAGCGTCTCCAGGGGGCGGAACGAGCAGTACTTC.

This sequence joins TRBV27 and TRBJ2-1; D perhaps matches TRBD2 (5 bases). Germline-derived CDR1 and CDR2 are MNHEY and SMNVEV (reference sequence). This CDR3 comprises 15 residues. V lost 5 bases and J 0 bases, leaving 11 bases between the germline ends. CDR3 protein: CASSPLAGSYNEQFF. The DNA for the CDR3 is TGTGCCAGCAGTCCCCTGGCGGGCTCCTACAATGAGCAGTTCTTC.

This chain uses TRBV6-5 with TRBJ2-7; tentative D call: TRBD2 (6 bases). Germline V gene sequence: CDR1 MNHEY, CDR2 SVGAGI. V lost 5 bases and J 6 bases, leaving 17 bases between the germline ends. The CDR3 is 14 amino acids. The CDR3 DNA reads TGTGCCAGCAGTCTGCGGGACGGACCCTTCGAGCAGTACTTC. It encodes CASSLRDGPFEQYF.

The chain is built from TRBV10-1 and TRBJ2-3, with TRBD2 identical over 10 bases. V was clipped by 3 bases and J by 0 bases; unmatched bases: 3. The CDR3 has 16 residues. Germline-derived CDR1 and CDR2 are WNHNN and SYGVQD (reference sequence). The CDR3 nucleotides are TGCGCCAGCAGTGACCCGACTAGCGGGAGCACAGATACGCAGTATTTT. This encodes CASSDPTSGSTDTQYF.

This sequence joins TRBV27 and TRBJ2-1, with TRBD1 matching over 11 bases. CDR1 and CDR2 (germline): MNHEY, SMNVEV (reference sequence). After removal of 6 bases from V and 5 bases from J, the junction contained 9 bases not matched to a gene. This CDR3 has 16 amino acids. The DNA for the CDR3 is TGTGCCAGCAGCCACCTGGGACAGGGGGGGAACAATGAGCAGTTCTTC. Translated: CASSHLGQGGNNEQFF.

This rearrangement joins TRBV28 to TRBJ2-3; TRBD2 is a possible D gene (5 bases). CDR1 and CDR2 (germline): MDHEN, SYDVKM. V lost 7 bases to trimming and J lost 2 bases, with 10 bases between them. The length of the CDR3 is 13 residues. The CDR3, as DNA: TGTGCCAGCACCCCGGGGTTCACAGATACGCAGTATTTT. Translated: CASTPGFTDTQYF.

The chain has TRBV28 and TRBJ2-7; the match to TRBD1 covers 7 bases. J gave up 0 bases and V 2 bases, and 10 bases lay outside the gene matches. Germline V CDR1 and CDR2: MDHEN, SYDVKM. The CDR3 totals 17 residues. CDR3 loop: CASSLRVGGYRSYEQYF. The CDR3 coding sequence is TGTGCCAGCAGTTTAAGGGTAGGGGGCTATCGCTCCTACGAGCAGTACTTC.

The CDR3 DNA sequence: TGTGCCAGCAGCAAAGATTGGAGGGACAGGGCGGACACCGGGGAGCTGTTTTTT. This encodes CASSKDWRDRADTGELFF. The V gene is TRBV21-1, the J gene TRBJ2-2; the table names TRBD1, a call not compared with the DNA. TRBV21-1 is deemed a pseudogene. The CDR3 runs 18 residues.

This chain uses TRBV11-3 with TRBJ2-3; possibly TRBD1 for D (6 bases). The CDR3 runs to 14 residues. The V gene lost 1 base and the J gene lost 6 bases, with 11 bases spanning the gap. Looked up from germline, CDR1 is SGHNT and CDR2 is YENEEA. This CDR3 is CASSLVSGADTQYF. DNA for the CDR3: TGTGCCAGCAGCTTAGTTTCAGGGGCCGATACGCAGTATTTT.

The J gene is TRBJ1-2, the V gene TRBV14; 8 bases agree with TRBD1. The CDR3 is 13 amino acids. Germline trimming cut 4 bases from V and 8 bases from J; bases unmatched to any gene: 6. Looked up from germline, CDR1 is SGHDN and CDR2 is FVKESK. Here the CDR3 reads CASSPRTGFGYTF. The CDR3 region has the DNA TGTGCCAGCAGCCCACGGACAGGGTTCGGCTACACCTTC.

The chain combines TRBV11-3 with TRBJ2-3; D gene ambiguous. This CDR3 spans 13 amino acids. Germline V lookup: CDR1 SGHNT, CDR2 YENEEA. V was shortened by 5 bases and J by 0 bases, with 6 bases between the two germline ends. The chain's CDR3 is CASSRRSTDTQYF. The CDR3, as DNA: TGTGCCAGCAGCCGGAGAAGCACAGATACGCAGTATTTT.

V gene TRBV5-5 combines with J gene TRBJ1-1, with a weak D call TRBD1 (5 bases). The V and J ends lost 0 bases and 12 bases respectively, with 9 bases between them. Germline loops: CDR1 SGHKS, CDR2 YYEKEE (reference sequence). The CDR3 has 11 amino acids. The CDR3 here is CASSLGRVPFF. The CDR3 DNA sequence: TGTGCCAGCAGCTTGGGCAGGGTACCTTTCTTT.

This chain connects TRBV6-6 to TRBJ1-5; 8 nucleotides line up with TRBD1. The CDR3 covers 15 residues. V was pared by 6 bases and J by 3 bases, with 7 bases of the junction left unmatched. Germline CDR1 and CDR2: MNHNY and SVGAGI (reference sequence). The CDR3 loop is CASSSRGQDNQPQHF. The CDR3 coding sequence is TGTGCCAGCAGCTCCAGGGGGCAAGACAATCAGCCCCAGCATTTT.

The rearrangement uses TRBV5-4 and TRBJ2-2; the D gene is possibly TRBD2 (5 bases). The V gene lost 0 bases and the J gene lost 4 bases, with 13 bases spanning the gap. CDR1 is SGHNT, CDR2 YYREEE, per germline (reference sequence). The CDR3 is made up of 16 amino acids. DNA of the CDR3: TGTGCCAGCAGCTTGGCCCTCTCGGCGGGCACCGGGGAGCTGTTTTTT. It encodes CASSLALSAGTGELFF.

The genes are TRBV27 and TRBJ1-1; a weak D match, TRBD1 (6 bases). The CDR3 consists of 16 residues. Trimming took off 5 bases at V and 3 bases at J, with 19 bases between the two ends. Looked up from germline, CDR1 is MNHEY and CDR2 is SMNVEV (reference sequence). The CDR3 protein is CASSPRTGFVYTEAFF. The DNA for the CDR3 is TGTGCCAGCAGTCCCCGAACAGGGTTTGTGTACACTGAAGCTTTCTTT.

The CDR3 region has the DNA TGTGCCAGCAGTCGAGCCTACGAGCAGTACTTC. Its protein product is CASSRAYEQYF. This chain joins TRBV28 and TRBJ2-7; D ambiguous. With 5 bases removed from V and 2 bases from J, the gap between germline ends came to 4 bases. The CDR3 is 11 amino acids. Germline-derived CDR1 and CDR2 are MDHEN and SYDVKM. Using reference TRBV28 and TRBJ2-7 for the parts outside the CDR3, the full variable domain is DVKVTQSSRYLVKRTGEKVFLECVQDMDHENMFWYRQDPGLGLRLIYFSYDVKMKEKGDIPEGYSVSREKKERFSLILESASTNQTSMYLCASSRAYEQYFGPGTRLTVT.

The rearrangement uses TRBV4-1 and TRBJ1-2, with TRBD1 as a possible D gene (5 bases). Germline lookup yields CDR1 MGHRA and CDR2 YSYEKL. V lost 8 bases and J 6 bases, leaving 25 bases between the germline ends. This CDR3 comprises 16 residues. CDR3 loop: CASGIYGGGIKDGYTF. CDR3 nucleotide sequence: TGCGCCAGCGGGATCTATGGGGGGGGGATTAAGGATGGCTACACCTTC.

V and J are TRBV29-1 and TRBJ2-2; 9 bases are shared with TRBD1. The CDR3 is 13 amino acids. Trimming at V came to 7 bases and at J to 7 bases, leaving 7 bases not matched to a gene. Germline V gene sequence: CDR1 SQVTM, CDR2 ANQGSEA. CDR3 loop: CSGDREGGGELFF. In DNA form, the CDR3 reads TGCAGCGGGGACAGGGAGGGTGGCGGGGAGCTGTTTTTT.

V is TRBV4-1 and J is TRBJ2-1, with TRBD1 matching over 10 bases. Germline-derived CDR1 and CDR2 are MGHRA and YSYEKL. The CDR3 extends over 13 amino acids. Trimming removed 8 bases from V and 5 bases from J; junction bases left unmatched: 3. The CDR3 DNA sequence: TGCGCCAGCCATGGGACAGGGGACAATGAGCAGTTCTTC. Protein: CASHGTGDNEQFF.

This chain joins TRBV19 and TRBJ2-4; D uncertain. Germline CDR1 and CDR2: LNHDA and SQIVND (reference sequence). V lost 9 bases and J 7 bases, leaving 13 bases between the germline ends. The CDR3 runs to 12 residues. CDR3 in amino acids: CASMAGFNIQYF. CDR3 DNA sequence: TGTGCCAGCATGGCAGGCTTTAACATTCAGTACTTC.

The rearrangement joins TRBV28 to TRBJ1-1; no definite D call. This CDR3 is built from 12 residues. Germline assignment: CDR1 MDHEN and CDR2 SYDVKM. V shed 8 bases and J shed 5 bases, with 12 bases lying between them. This chain's CDR3 is CASGRRETEAFF. In DNA, the CDR3 is TGTGCCAGCGGGCGAAGGGAGACTGAAGCTTTCTTT. Full variable domain (remainder filled in from reference TRBV28 and TRBJ1-1): DVKVTQSSRYLVKRTGEKVFLECVQDMDHENMFWYRQDPGLGLRLIYFSYDVKMKEKGDIPEGYSVSREKKERFSLILESASTNQTSMYLCASGRRETEAFFGQGTRLTVV.

The gene calls are TRBV6-5 and TRBJ2-1; TRBD2 aligns across 13 bases. This CDR3 contains 13 residues. Per the germline V gene, CDR1 is MNHEY and CDR2 is SVGAGI. V lost 5 bases and J lost 8; bases outside the gene matches: 0. The CDR3 sequence is CASSTSGRDEQFF. Written as DNA, the CDR3 is TGTGCCAGCAGTACTAGCGGGAGGGATGAGCAGTTCTTC.